A selection of T cell receptor beta chains follows, all from one sample in a study of T cells in localized non-small cell lung cancer. Repertoires were generated with immunoSEQ multiplex PCR, while TCRdb's copy carries only in-frame clones and drops some. The data hold more than 30,000 clones, with about 78% observed a single time. The sample was peripheral blood, taken before any cancer treatment. Receptors were obtained from a male donor aged 60 or over with stage II squamous cell lung carcinoma. Both conserved end residues are part of each CDR3. The D gene is left open where the match is weak. Clone size appears in some rows only: once, few, many, or a class for an expanded clone.

V: TRBV10-3
D: TRBD2
size: .
length: 14
J: TRBJ2-3
DNA: TGTGCCTCTCAAGGGCGGGAGGGAGGAGATACGCAGTATTTT
CDR3: CASQGREGGDTQYF

V: TRBV6-6
D: TRBD1
size: few
length: 15
J: TRBJ1-5
DNA: TGTGCCAGCAGAACCCATGACAGGGAGGGCCAGCCCCAGCATTTT
CDR3: CASRTHDREGQPQHF

V: TRBV7-9
D: TRBD1
size: once
length: 14
J: TRBJ1-4
DNA: TGTGCCAGCAGCTTAGACAGGGGGAATGAAAAACTGTTTTTT
CDR3: CASSLDRGNEKLFF

V: TRBV7-6
D: .
size: .
length: 13
J: TRBJ1-1
DNA: TGTGCCAGCACCCCTTGGCCCAACACTGAAGCTTTCTTT
CDR3: CASTPWPNTEAFF

V: TRBV5-1
D: .
size: .
length: 14
J: TRBJ2-3
DNA: TGCGCCAGCAGCTCCGCCGCAAAGACAGATACGCAGTATTTT
CDR3: CASSSAAKTDTQYF

V: TRBV10-1
D: .
size: .
length: 14
J: TRBJ2-5
DNA: TGCGCCAGCACCCCGTTGAATATCCAAGAGACCCAGTACTTC
CDR3: CASTPLNIQETQYF

V: TRBV9
D: TRBD1
size: .
length: 15
J: TRBJ2-6
DNA: TGTGCCAGCAGCGTTGACAGGGCTGGGGCCAACGTCCTGACTTTC
CDR3: CASSVDRAGANVLTF

V: TRBV9
D: .
size: .
length: 15
J: TRBJ2-6
DNA: TGTGCCAGCAGCGTAGGGCTGTCCGGGGCCAACGTCCTGACTTTC
CDR3: CASSVGLSGANVLTF

V: TRBV7-6
D: TRBD2
size: few
length: 14
J: TRBJ2-7
DNA: TGTGCCAGCAGCTGGGGGACTAGCCTCTCCGAGCAGTACTTC
CDR3: CASSWGTSLSEQYF

V: TRBV29-1
D: .
size: .
length: 14
J: TRBJ1-5
DNA: TGCAGCGTTGCACCGGTCGATCCCAATCAGCCCCAGCATTTT
CDR3: CSVAPVDPNQPQHF

V: TRBV7-3
D: .
size: once
length: 13
J: TRBJ2-1
DNA: TGTGCCAGCAGCCCTAAGGTTTCCGGTGAGCAGTTCTTC
CDR3: CASSPKVSGEQFF

V: TRBV11-2
D: .
size: .
length: 17
J: TRBJ2-1
DNA: TGTGCCAGCAGCTTGCACTTGGTTAGGATTTCCTACAATGAGCAGTTCTTC
CDR3: CASSLHLVRISYNEQFF

V: TRBV19
D: .
size: .
length: 15
J: TRBJ2-6
DNA: TGTGCCAGTAGTATTTATGGCTCTGGGGCCAACGTCCTGACTTTC
CDR3: CASSIYGSGANVLTF

V: TRBV10-1
D: .
size: .
length: 12
J: TRBJ2-5
DNA: TGCGCCATCCCTAGGGGGCAAGAGACCCAGTACTTC
CDR3: CAIPRGQETQYF

V: TRBV7-9
D: .
size: .
length: 13
J: TRBJ1-1
DNA: TGTGCCAGCAGCACGTGGTGGTTCAGGGAAACTTTCTTT
CDR3: CASSTWWFRETFF

V: TRBV27
D: .
size: .
length: 13
J: TRBJ1-2
DNA: TGTGCCAGCAGTTTACAGGGGACCTATGGCTACACCTTC
CDR3: CASSLQGTYGYTF

V: TRBV5-5
D: TRBD1
size: .
length: 15
J: TRBJ1-5
DNA: TGTGCCAGCAGCTTGACCGGGACAGGGAATCAGCCCCAGCATTTT
CDR3: CASSLTGTGNQPQHF

V: TRBV5-4
D: TRBD1
size: .
length: 14
J: TRBJ1-2
DNA: TGTGCCAGCAGCTGGGGGACAGGGAACTATGGCTACACCTTC
CDR3: CASSWGTGNYGYTF

V: TRBV7-3
D: .
size: .
length: 15
J: TRBJ2-5
DNA: TGTGCCAGCAGCTTAGTCTCGAGCGGCCTCGAGACCCAGTACTTC
CDR3: CASSLVSSGLETQYF

V: TRBV5-1
D: TRBD1
size: .
length: 15
J: TRBJ2-7
DNA: TGCGCCAGCAGCAGGCCCGGGGGACAGGCCTACGAGCAGTACTTC
CDR3: CASSRPGGQAYEQYF

V: TRBV6-8
D: .
size: .
length: 12
J: TRBJ2-5
DNA: TGTGCCAGCCCCGACACGCAAGAGACCCAGTACTTC
CDR3: CASPDTQETQYF

V: TRBV6-5
D: TRBD2
size: .
length: 13
J: TRBJ2-3
DNA: TGTGCCAGCAGCCCGGGAGGGAGGGATACGCAGTATTTT
CDR3: CASSPGGRDTQYF

V: TRBV21-1
D: .
size: .
length: 17
J: TRBJ1-1
DNA: TGTGCCAGCAGCTCACGACAGGGGGGGTCCATGAACACTGAAGCTTTCTTT
CDR3: CASSSRQGGSMNTEAFF

V: TRBV6-1
D: .
size: .
length: 14
J: TRBJ2-2
DNA: TGTGCCAGCAGTTCGTTAAGGGTAATTGGGGAGCTGTTTTTT
CDR3: CASSSLRVIGELFF

V: TRBV11-2
D: .
size: .
length: 14
J: TRBJ1-4
DNA: TGTGCCAGCAGCAGGGCCCCAACTAATGAAAAACTGTTTTTT
CDR3: CASSRAPTNEKLFF

V: TRBV19
D: .
size: .
length: 13
J: TRBJ2-1
DNA: TGTGCCAGCAGCGGACGGAATTACAATGAGCAGTTCTTC
CDR3: CASSGRNYNEQFF

V: TRBV11-3
D: .
size: .
length: 14
J: TRBJ1-2
DNA: TGTGCCAGCAGCCCGAGGGACACCCATAGTGGCTACACCTTC
CDR3: CASSPRDTHSGYTF

V: TRBV6-5
D: .
size: .
length: 14
J: TRBJ1-2
DNA: TGTGCCAGCAGGGAGTGGGAAAAGGGCTATGGCTACACCTTC
CDR3: CASREWEKGYGYTF

V: TRBV25-1
D: TRBD1
size: medium-sized
length: 18
J: TRBJ1-1
DNA: TGTGCCAGCAGTGAATCCAACCCCGGGACAGGCATGAACACTGAAGCTTTCTTT
CDR3: CASSESNPGTGMNTEAFF

V: TRBV9
D: TRBD1
size: .
length: 18
J: TRBJ1-3
DNA: TGTGCCAGCAGCGAATCTCGACAGGGACCTAACTCTGGAAACACCATATATTTT
CDR3: CASSESRQGPNSGNTIYF

V: TRBV19
D: .
size: .
length: 12
J: TRBJ2-5
DNA: TGTGCCAGTAGTAATACCCAAGAGACCCAGTACTTC
CDR3: CASSNTQETQYF

V: TRBV5-1
D: .
size: .
length: 13
J: TRBJ2-5
DNA: TGCGCCAGCAGCTTGGGACAGGAAGAGACCCAGTACTTC
CDR3: CASSLGQEETQYF

V: TRBV14
D: .
size: .
length: 11
J: TRBJ1-4
DNA: TGTGCCAGCAGCCAAGACTATGAACTGTTTTTT
CDR3: CASSQDYELFF

V: TRBV7-3
D: .
size: once
length: 13
J: TRBJ1-3
DNA: TGTGCCAGCAGCTTCGGCACTGGAAACACCATATATTTT
CDR3: CASSFGTGNTIYF

V: TRBV27
D: .
size: .
length: 15
J: TRBJ1-3
DNA: TGTGCCAGCAGTTTTGTGGGGCATAATGGAAACACCATATATTTT
CDR3: CASSFVGHNGNTIYF

V: TRBV28
D: .
size: few
length: 14
J: TRBJ1-1
DNA: TGTGCCAGCAGTGGCACCGGGGAGAAAGGCGTAGCTTTCTTT
CDR3: CASSGTGEKGVAFF

V: TRBV2
D: .
size: .
length: 15
J: TRBJ2-3
DNA: TGTGCCAGCCAGTACAGGGCGGTCCGCACAGATACGCAGTATTTT
CDR3: CASQYRAVRTDTQYF

V: TRBV30
D: .
size: .
length: 16
J: TRBJ1-5
DNA: TGTGCCTGGAGTGTACGGGGTGGAACAGGTTGTCAGCCCCAGCATTTT
CDR3: CAWSVRGGTGCQPQHF

V: TRBV30
D: .
size: .
length: 15
J: TRBJ2-1
DNA: TGTGCCTGGACTAAAAACCACCTTAGGGCCGAGGAGCAGTTCTTC
CDR3: CAWTKNHLRAEEQFF

V: TRBV4-2
D: .
size: .
length: 14
J: TRBJ2-1
DNA: TGTGCCAGCAGCCAAGTGTCAAAATCAGAAGGGCAGTTCTTC
CDR3: CASSQVSKSEGQFF

V: TRBV11-3
D: .
size: few
length: 15
J: TRBJ2-6
DNA: TGTGCCAGCAGCTTAGTCCTCTCTGGGGCCAACGTCCTGACTTTC
CDR3: CASSLVLSGANVLTF